Each of the 30 T cell receptor beta chains below was sequenced from the same sample in a study of shared clonotypes between healthy human individuals. Method: immunoSEQ multiplex PCR; TCRdb's copy keeps in-frame clones and lacks some. Of 2,500,000 or so clones in the sample, roughly 92% were seen once. Sequenced: naive CD4+ T cells from PBMCs. The subset denotes: CD45RA+ positively selected. Source of these receptors: a man aged 18 to 29 in good health. Some clones in this sample may be carry-over from other donors' samples.

The chain is built from TRBV19 and TRBJ2-7, with D possibly TRBD1 on 7 matching bases. From germline, CDR1 is LNHDA and CDR2 SQIVND (reference sequence). This CDR3 region has 14 residues. The V gene lost 6 bases and the J gene lost 2 bases, with 14 bases spanning the gap. CDR3 sequence reads: CASSQGGSPYEQYF. The CDR3 nucleotides are TGTGCCAGTAGCCAGGGGGGCAGCCCCTACGAGCAGTACTTC.

The CDR3 loop reads CASSPDLAGVRKQFF. CDR3 nucleotides: TGTGCCAGCTCACCTGACTTAGCGGGAGTTAGGAAGCAGTTCTTC. The V gene is TRBV18, the J gene TRBJ2-1, with TRBD2 matching over 9 bases. The J segment lost 11 bases and the V segment lost 3 bases, leaving 11 bases of the junction unmatched. CDR3 length equals 15 residues. The germline V gene encodes CDR1 KGHSH and CDR2 LQKENI.

The V call is TRBV5-5, the J call TRBJ1-5; no definite D call. The CDR3 covers 14 residues. Germline values: CDR1 SGHKS, CDR2 YYEKEE (reference sequence). Trimming left V 6 bases short and J 6 bases short, with 16 bases between. The CDR3 DNA is TGTGCCAGCAACCCCGGAACGGGTGGTCAGCCCCAGCATTTT. This encodes CASNPGTGGQPQHF. Based on the CDR3 plus reference TRBV5-5 and TRBJ1-5, the full variable domain is DAGVTQSPTHLIKTRGQQVTLRCSPISGHKSVSWYQQVLGQGPQFIFQYYEKEERGRGNFPDRFSARQFPNYSSELNVNALLLGDSALYLCASNPGTGGQPQHFGDGTRLSIL.

V and J are TRBV10-1 and TRBJ1-5; no reliable D call. The germline V and J ends were trimmed by 5 bases and 6 bases, with 14 bases remaining between them. The CDR3 runs to 14 residues. CDR1 is WNHNN, CDR2 SYGVQD, per germline (reference sequence). DNA for the CDR3: TGCGCCAGCAGTAGACACCCTGCGGTTCAGCCCCAGCATTTT. Translated: CASSRHPAVQPQHF.

The rearrangement uses TRBV20-1 and TRBJ2-3; D unclear. Germline assignment: CDR1 DFQATT and CDR2 SNEGSKA (reference sequence). Deletions cut 5 bases from V and 6 bases from J, with 6 bases between. CDR3 size: 10 residues. Here the CDR3 DNA reads TGCAGTGCTCCTGACGATACGCAGTATTTT. Encoded protein: CSAPDDTQYF.

This chain joins TRBV5-1 and TRBJ2-2, with D possibly TRBD1 on 6 matching bases. Trimming took off 1 base at V and 10 bases at J, with 17 bases between the two ends. The CDR3 totals 15 residues. Germline V gene data show CDR1 as SGHRS and CDR2 as YFSETQ. CDR3 sequence: CASSLPRGGGEELFF. In nucleotides, the CDR3 is TGCGCCAGCAGCTTGCCCAGGGGCGGCGGAGAGGAGCTGTTTTTT.

This chain uses TRBV30 with TRBJ2-4; D ambiguous. V lost 1 base and J 0 bases, leaving 13 bases between the germline ends. The germline V gene has CDR1 GTSNPN and CDR2 SVGIG (reference sequence). The length of the CDR3 is 16 residues. CDR3 protein: CAWSATYRQAKNIQYF. The CDR3 coding sequence is TGTGCCTGGAGTGCGACCTACCGGCAAGCCAAAAACATTCAGTACTTC. Looking up the rest from reference TRBV30 and TRBJ2-4 gives the full variable domain: SQTIHQWPATLVQPVGSPLSLECTVEGTSNPNLYWYRQAAGRGLQLLFYSVGIGQISSEVPQNLSASRPQDRQFILSSKKLLLSDSGFYLCAWSATYRQAKNIQYFGAGTRLSVL.

The chain links TRBV7-9 to TRBJ2-2; tentatively, D is TRBD2 (6 bases). V dropped 5 bases and J dropped 3 bases, with 19 bases sitting between them. The CDR3 is 17 amino acids. CDR1 is SEHNR and CDR2 is FQNEAQ in the germline V gene (reference sequence). The CDR3, as DNA: TGTGCCAGCAGCCGTACTGTGACGGGAGTAGACACCGGGGAGCTGTTTTTT. Translated, it gives CASSRTVTGVDTGELFF.

A single count supports this clone. The chain links TRBV5-6 to TRBJ2-1; a possible D gene is TRBD2 (6 bases). This CDR3 contains 15 residues. The V gene lost 5 bases and the J gene lost 7 bases, with 19 bases spanning the gap. Germline CDR1 and CDR2: SGHDT and YYEEEE. CDR3 DNA: TGTGCCAGCAGGGGGCGGGGAAATAGGGAGAATGAGCAGTTCTTC. Translated: CASRGRGNRENEQFF.

The gene calls are TRBV7-8 and TRBJ2-1; D ambiguous. This CDR3 has 13 amino acids. Per germline, CDR1 SGHVS and CDR2 FQNEAQ. V was clipped by 6 bases and J by 9 bases, with 15 bases between them. CDR3 in amino acids: CASRPRLVGEQFF. CDR3 coding DNA: TGTGCCAGCAGACCCCGTTTAGTCGGTGAGCAGTTCTTC.

The V and J genes are TRBV5-6 and TRBJ2-5, with D unclear. The CDR3 is made up of 14 amino acids. Trimming removed 0 bases at V and 5 bases at J, with 11 bases between. The germline V gene has CDR1 SGHDT and CDR2 YYEEEE. As DNA, the CDR3 is TGTGCCAGCAGCTTGGGCGGCGGACCCGAGACCCAGTACTTC. This translates into CASSLGGGPETQYF.

Turning to this clone: This specimen includes other DNA sequences encoding the same CDR3. J is TRBJ2-3 and V is TRBV7-9; D is ambiguous. Trimming took 8 bases from V and 5 from J, leaving 11 bases between them. The CDR3 covers 12 residues. Germline V CDR1 and CDR2: SEHNR, FQNEAQ (reference sequence). This chain's CDR3 is CASSLKGDTQYF. CDR3 coding DNA: TGTGCCAGCTCCCTAAAGGGAGATACGCAGTATTTT.

This sequence joins TRBV27 and TRBJ1-2; TRBD1 is a possible D gene (5 bases). CDR3 size: 14 residues. Germline V gene data show CDR1 as MNHEY and CDR2 as SMNVEV (reference sequence). With 6 bases removed from V and 3 bases from J, the gap between germline ends came to 14 bases. In DNA, the CDR3 is TGTGCCAGCAGAAGGTATCAGACAGACTATGGCTACACCTTC. It yields the protein CASRRYQTDYGYTF.

V is TRBV19 and J is TRBJ1-2, with D possibly matching TRBD1 (6 bases). V dropped 5 bases and J dropped 0 bases, with 13 bases sitting between them. The CDR3 runs 15 residues. The V gene's germline CDR1 is LNHDA and CDR2 SQIVND (reference sequence). The CDR3 region is CASSPRDTPNYGYTF. CDR3 DNA: TGTGCCAGTAGTCCCCGGGACACACCTAACTATGGCTACACCTTC.

This clone was detected a few times. This CDR3 is also generated by other DNA sequences in the sample. The J gene is TRBJ1-1, the V gene TRBV6-5, with D possibly being TRBD1 (5 bases). CDR1 is MNHEY and CDR2 is SVGAGI in the germline V gene. CDR3 length: 13 amino acids. Trimming took 2 bases from V and 5 from J, leaving 9 bases between them. CDR3 DNA: TGTGCCAGCAGTTACGCAGGGTTTACTGAAGCTTTCTTT. Encoded protein: CASSYAGFTEAFF.

Turning to this clone: Other DNA sequences in the same sample also yield this CDR3. The rearrangement links TRBV6-4 to TRBJ2-1, with TRBD1 identical over 7 bases. CDR3 length equals 14 residues. The junction had 1 base not matched to a gene; V was cut back by 3 bases and J by 2 bases. Germline V CDR1 and CDR2: MRHNA, SNTAGT. The chain's CDR3 is CASSEGQPYNEQFF. CDR3 coding DNA: TGTGCCAGCAGTGAGGGACAGCCCTACAATGAGCAGTTCTTC.

The V gene is TRBV5-4, the J gene TRBJ2-1, with D possibly being TRBD1 (6 bases). Germline V CDR1 and CDR2: SGHNT, YYREEE (reference sequence). CDR3 length: 15 residues. Trimming stripped 1 base from V and 2 bases from J, with 10 bases between. The CDR3 loop is CASSLPGTTYNEQFF. CDR3 sequence (DNA): TGTGCCAGCAGCTTGCCCGGGACAACCTACAATGAGCAGTTCTTC.

As to this clone: The same CDR3 can be traced to other DNA sequences in this sample. The chain joins TRBV18 to TRBJ2-2; D unresolved. CDR1 and CDR2 from the germline V gene are KGHSH and LQKENI. V was cut by 2 bases and J by 1 base, with 5 bases left in between. CDR3 length equals 14 residues. The CDR3 coding sequence is TGTGCCAGCTCACCAGGGTTGAACACCGGGGAGCTGTTTTTT. It yields the protein CASSPGLNTGELFF.

The chain couples TRBV18 to TRBJ1-2; possible D gene TRBD1, 5 bases. Trimming shortened V by 1 base and J by 1 base, and 10 bases separated the two germline ends. Germline CDR1 KGHSH, CDR2 LQKENI. The CDR3 sequence is 15 residues long. CDR3 loop: CASSPLRDFNYGYTF. The CDR3 DNA follows: TGTGCCAGCTCACCACTGAGGGACTTTAACTATGGCTACACCTTC.

V is TRBV18 and J is TRBJ2-3; D not certain. Germline CDR1 KGHSH, CDR2 LQKENI. Trimming stripped 0 bases from V and 0 bases from J, with 10 bases between. There are 16 residues in the CDR3. This CDR3 is CASSPPGGESTDTQYF. The CDR3 DNA reads TGTGCCAGCTCACCACCGGGTGGGGAAAGCACAGATACGCAGTATTTT.

V gene TRBV5-1 combines with J gene TRBJ1-2, with TRBD1 identical over 9 bases. This CDR3 is 17 amino acids long. J lost 2 bases, V lost 4 bases, and 12 bases had no gene match. CDR1 is SGHRS and CDR2 is YFSETQ in the germline V gene. DNA of the CDR3: TGCGCCAGCAGCCACTCGATCGGACAGGGGAAGAACTATGGCTACACCTTC. Amino acids: CASSHSIGQGKNYGYTF.

As for this clone: Other nucleotide sequences from this sample produce the same CDR3. The chain has TRBV27 and TRBJ2-1, with D possibly being TRBD1 (6 bases). The CDR3 length is 12 residues. Trimming left V 7 bases short and J 4 bases short, with 8 bases between. Germline V gene lookup returns CDR1 MNHEY and CDR2 SMNVEV (reference sequence). This chain's CDR3 is CASTDRYNEQFF. The CDR3 bases are TGTGCCAGCACGGACAGATACAATGAGCAGTTCTTC.

Turning to this clone: One end of the junction varies from germline; a read error may be responsible. Other DNA sequences within the sample encode an identical CDR3. V is TRBV29-1 and J is TRBJ2-1; perhaps TRBD2 as D (6 bases). Germline V gene data show CDR1 as SQVTM and CDR2 as ANQGSEA. The CDR3 length is 12 residues. The CDR3 loop reads CSVEGGSNEQFF. CDR3 DNA: TGCAGCGTGGAAGGAGGGTCTAATGAGCAGTTCTTC.

The chain has TRBV18 and TRBJ1-3; D remains ambiguous. In germline, CDR1 is KGHSH, CDR2 LQKENI. There are 15 residues in the CDR3. Trimming stripped 3 bases from V and 0 bases from J, with 9 bases between. The CDR3 sequence: CASSPRTRSGNTIYF. Written as DNA, the CDR3 is TGTGCCAGCTCACCCCGAACTCGCTCTGGAAACACCATATATTTT.

The rearrangement uses TRBV5-1 and TRBJ1-1; D is perhaps TRBD1 (5 bases). The V end was cut by 2 bases, the J end by 1 base, with 9 bases between. This CDR3 spans 14 amino acids. The V gene's germline CDR1 is SGHRS and CDR2 YFSETQ. The CDR3 DNA reads TGCGCCAGCAGCTTCTTAGGGACGAACACTGAAGCTTTCTTT. Translated: CASSFLGTNTEAFF.

Remarks on this clone: The identical CDR3 is also encoded by other nucleotide sequences in the sample. The J gene is TRBJ2-7, the V gene TRBV10-3; D is uncertain. The germline CDR1 and CDR2 sequences are ENHRY and SYGVKD. This CDR3 is built from 13 residues. The ends were cut back, 0 bases at V and 0 bases at J, with 3 bases in the middle. CDR3 protein: CAISESPSYEQYF. CDR3 in DNA: TGTGCCATCAGTGAGTCGCCCTCCTACGAGCAGTACTTC.

The V and J genes are TRBV7-2 and TRBJ2-6; the match to TRBD2 covers 7 bases. The CDR3 runs 17 residues. Germline V gives CDR1 SGHTA, CDR2 FQGNSA. The V gene end was trimmed by 4 bases and the J gene end by 4 bases; junction bases not matched to a gene: 10. CDR3 nucleotide sequence: TGTGCCAGCAGCTACCCGGGGGGAGGGGACGGGGCCAACGTCCTGACTTTC. It encodes CASSYPGGGDGANVLTF.

The chain combines TRBV15 with TRBJ2-1, with TRBD2 identical over 7 bases. V was clipped by 5 bases and J by 2 bases; unmatched bases: 6. Germline V CDR1 and CDR2: LNHNV, YYDKDF (reference sequence). This CDR3 spans 15 amino acids. The CDR3, as DNA: TGTGCCACCAGCCGTAGCGGGCGTACCTACAATGAGCAGTTCTTC. It codes for CATSRSGRTYNEQFF.

This clone was counted between two and nine times. The V call is TRBV27, the J call TRBJ1-1; 9 bases match TRBD1. The CDR3 is made up of 14 amino acids. Germline-derived CDR1 and CDR2 are MNHEY and SMNVEV (reference sequence). Unmatched junction bases numbered 2, after V lost 5 bases and J lost 1 base. The chain's CDR3 is CASSTGQGNTEAFF. DNA of the CDR3: TGTGCCAGCAGTACGGGACAGGGGAACACTGAAGCTTTCTTT.

This clone has only one observation. CDR3 sequence reads: CASSRPGLADNEQFF. The DNA of the CDR3 is TGTGCCAGCAGCCGGCCGGGACTAGCGGACAATGAGCAGTTCTTC. The rearrangement uses TRBV5-4 and TRBJ2-1; 11 bases map to TRBD2. The trim removed 4 bases at V and 5 bases at J, leaving 5 bases unmatched. The CDR3 loop spans 15 amino acids. Germline loops: CDR1 SGHNT, CDR2 YYREEE (reference sequence). Full variable domain (outside the CDR3, taken from reference TRBV5-4 and TRBJ2-1): ETGVTQSPTHLIKTRGQQVTLRCSSQSGHNTVSWYQQALGQGPQFIFQYYREEENGRGNFPPRFSGLQFPNYSSELNVNALELDDSALYLCASSRPGLADNEQFFGPGTRLTVL.